Following are 9 T cell receptor beta chains from one sample sequenced in a study of blood T cell repertoires in COVID-19. Profiling relied on immunoSEQ multiplex PCR, and the TCRdb table lists in-frame clones only, not all of them. The repertoire includes roughly 260,000 clones, about 89% of them detected once, and about 9.8% sits in the top ten. What was sequenced was peripheral blood. The receptors were gathered from a man aged 40-55 years who had recovered from COVID-19.

V usage is TRBV23-1 and J usage is TRBJ1-6; 8 nucleotides line up with TRBD1. TRBV23-1 is identified as an open reading frame with a role that is uncertain. J was trimmed by 10 bases and V by 0 bases; bases with no gene match: 5. The CDR3 is 15 residues long. The CDR3 sequence is CASSQSNRGSSPLHF. The CDR3 DNA reads as TGCGCCAGCAGTCAATCGAACAGGGGGTCCTCACCCCTCCACTTT.

This chain connects TRBV7-2 to TRBJ1-6; tentative D call: TRBD1 (5 bases). CDR3 length: 15 residues. CDR1 and CDR2 from the germline V gene are SGHTA and FQGNSA. V was cut by 1 base and J by 8 bases, with 12 bases left in between. CDR3 bases: TGTGCCAGCAGCTTAGGCCCAGGGTTCGATTCACCCCTCCACTTT. Encoded protein: CASSLGPGFDSPLHF.

The chain combines TRBV9 with TRBJ2-5; maybe TRBD2 (8 bases). CDR1 is SGDLS and CDR2 is YYNGEE in the germline V gene. The V end lost 4 bases, the J end lost 1 base, and 17 bases lay between the germline ends. This CDR3 comprises 16 residues. The CDR3 spells CASSPRDSGSQETQYF. The CDR3 DNA reads as TGTGCCAGCAGCCCCCGGGACAGCGGGAGCCAAGAGACCCAGTACTTC.

V and J are TRBV28 and TRBJ1-4; no clear D. The CDR3 spans 15 residues. Germline values: CDR1 MDHEN, CDR2 SYDVKM. V lost 5 bases and J 8 bases, leaving 18 bases between the germline ends. CDR3 protein: CASSHLKGGREKLFF. The CDR3 coding sequence is TGTGCCAGCAGTCACCTAAAGGGAGGGCGAGAAAAACTGTTTTTT.

The chain is built from TRBV7-9 and TRBJ2-3, with TRBD1 identical over 7 bases. The germline CDR1 and CDR2 sequences are SEHNR and FQNEAQ (reference sequence). The V gene end was trimmed by 5 bases and the J gene end by 1 base; junction bases not matched to a gene: 6. The CDR3 length is 15 residues. CDR3 sequence (DNA): TGTGCCAGCAGCCTTGGGGACAGACGCACAGATACGCAGTATTTT. Translated: CASSLGDRRTDTQYF.

V usage is TRBV10-3 and J usage is TRBJ2-1; 11 bases fit TRBD2. The V segment lost 10 bases and the J segment 7 bases; nucleotides outside the gene matches: 18. The CDR3 runs 17 residues. Germline loops: CDR1 ENHRY, CDR2 SYGVKD. CDR3 sequence (DNA): TGTGCCACGACCGAACCCCTACTAGCGGGAGAGGGGAATGAGCAGTTCTTC. Its protein is CATTEPLLAGEGNEQFF.

The chain combines TRBV5-4 with TRBJ2-2, with D uncertain. Trimming stripped 2 bases from V and 6 bases from J, with 5 bases between. The CDR3 contains 12 residues. Germline loops: CDR1 SGHNT, CDR2 YYREEE (reference sequence). The CDR3 DNA reads TGTGCCAGCAGCTTTGGCCCCGGGGAGCTGTTTTTT. Translation: CASSFGPGELFF.

This clone occurred once. This chain joins TRBV5-3 and TRBJ2-2; 7 bases align to TRBD1. TRBV5-3 is flagged as an ORF with uncertain function. The V segment lost 3 bases and the J segment 3 bases; nucleotides outside the gene matches: 11. The CDR3 is 17 amino acids. The CDR3 nucleotides read TGTGCCAGAAGCTCCTACTCCGGGACAGCTGACACCGGGGAGCTGTTTTTT. Amino acid sequence: CARSSYSGTADTGELFF.

The V and J genes are TRBV15 and TRBJ1-5; possible D gene TRBD1, 5 bases. From germline, CDR1 is LNHNV and CDR2 YYDKDF (reference sequence). The CDR3 is 16 residues long. The V gene lost 5 bases and the J gene lost 0 bases, with 14 bases spanning the gap. CDR3 region: CATSRGDVYSNQPQHF. In DNA, the CDR3 is TGTGCCACCAGCCGCGGGGACGTTTATAGCAATCAGCCCCAGCATTTT.